This TCR beta chain came from a study of T cell responses to AZD1222 COVID-19 vaccine. This CDR3 comprises 14 residues. The V gene end was trimmed by 4 bases and the J gene end by 4 bases; junction bases not matched to a gene: 7. CDR1 is SGHTA, CDR2 FQGTGA, per germline. The protocol was immunoSEQ multiplex PCR, while the TCRdb copy is restricted to in-frame clones and leaves out a portion. The sample has 35,000 to 45,000 clones; over 60% are singletons. The TCR comes from an adult in good health. V gene TRBV7-3 combines with J gene TRBJ2-7; TRBD2 matches 7 bases. The starting material was peripheral blood, obtained on day 0 of AZD1222 vaccination. Here the CDR3 DNA reads TGTGCCAGCAGCTCTTATAGCGGGCCATACGAGCAGTACTTC. As protein: CASSSYSGPYEQYF.